These T cell receptor beta chains were read from a single sample in a study of blood T cells in healthy people across ages. TCRdb re-analysed the 5' RACE reads in MiXCR, keeping a single row per CDR3 protein. The table records around 1,000,000 distinct CDR3 sequences, roughly 24% of them present only once. The same specimen was also included in a second study, on T cells of mothers and their children.

Input material: blood. The receptors here all came from a girl aged 2 to 9 in good health. Each CDR3 is given with its conserved first and last residue. D genes are given only for firm matches.

d_call v_call cdr3_aa
TRBD1 TRBV12-3/TRBV12-4 CASSFASGTGGAETQYF
TRBD2 TRBV20-1 CSASPSGRKETQYF
- TRBV29-1 CSVEPRQAMSTEAFF
- TRBV7-2 CASSLIGAGVGEKLFF
- TRBV14 CASSVGLGNTIYF
TRBD1 TRBV12-3/TRBV12-4 CASRQGASGNTIYF
- TRBV6-2/TRBV6-3 CASSLTSPRIRTVDEQFF
- TRBV6-5 CASSSVSGLEAGELFF
- TRBV6-4 CASSDSSGVLGNQPQHF
- TRBV4-1 CASRWEPNEKLFF
TRBD2 TRBV7-9 CASSSNSYSSGRAVDTQYF
- TRBV14 CASSPPDGGQSNYGYTF
- TRBV15 CATSSPSGNFGNTIYF
- TRBV29-1 CSVRLGGSYEQYF
- TRBV20-1 CSARDVGDTYNEQFF
TRBD2 TRBV4-1 CASSQTGTSEIDEQFF
- TRBV28 CASSSGTPADSPPHF
- TRBV19 CASSRAGYVHNEQFF
TRBD2 TRBV2 CASSGVTSVDKNIQYF
- TRBV20-1 CSANGLSNSYNEQFF
- TRBV19 CASSTSSSNEQFF
- TRBV12-3/TRBV12-4 CASRDRSANEKLFF
- TRBV6-2/TRBV6-3 CASSLSWRGNYEQYF
TRBD1 TRBV27 CASQSLLRRGHYEQYF
- TRBV29-1 CSVEMEGPVYGYTF
TRBD1 TRBV28 CASSLRIVGAGEQGAQNYYEQYF
- TRBV4-2 CASSPSVGTDTQYF
- TRBV7-9 CASSLPISGYTF
- TRBV28 CASRRSRIVETQYF
- TRBV3-1 CAGSQQVADTEAFF
TRBD1 TRBV2 CASTPGQGFSGANVLTF
TRBD1 TRBV20-1 CSAIRDREAIGERLFF
TRBD1 TRBV29-1 CSVEMDRARYGYTF
- TRBV12-3/TRBV12-4 CASSPLFGANNEKLFF
TRBD1 TRBV27 CASSPPDREDEQFF
TRBD2 TRBV20-1 CSPQDLAGGFNEQFF
- TRBV12-3/TRBV12-4 CASSFHYAYTF
- TRBV9 CASSVDEYRYEQYF
- TRBV11-2 CASSPQPIARYGYTF
- TRBV12-3/TRBV12-4 CASSSRGDNSPLHF
- TRBV5-1 CASSLEGRPSSYEQYF
- TRBV12-3/TRBV12-4 CASSFGTPGEQYF
- TRBV27 CASSPDIFGLQETQYF
TRBD1 TRBV19 CASGRPGQGGQPQHF
- TRBV20-1 CSGVRGDEGETSTDTQYF
- TRBV4-1 CASSLLTGEGKQFF
- TRBV5-1 CASSMGSSYNEQFF
- TRBV27 CASRTLTGSSGANVLTF
- TRBV24-1 CATSESGTPYEQYF
TRBD2 TRBV29-1 CSVEDASGRAKDTQYF